The sequence of this T cell receptor beta chain was determined in a study of T cells in Graves' hyperthyroidism and ophthalmopathy. Study-level information: Peripheral blood samples were taken at initial diagnosis, prior to any treatment.

The germline V gene encodes CDR1 SGHRS and CDR2 YFSETQ. Trimming removed 4 bases at V and 2 bases at J, with 12 bases between. CDR3 length: 14 residues. Researchers took RNA transcripts and amplified the TCR beta CDR3 regions from them. TCR CDR3 underwent first-round RT-PCR with the HTBI primer set. Each CDR3 protein is one row after TCRdb ran MiXCR on the multiplex PCR reads. In the table there are about 400,000 distinct CDR3 sequences, around 25% of which are singletons. The rearrangement joins TRBV5-1 to TRBJ2-5; the D gene is possibly TRBD1 (6 bases). The sample comprised blood. The TCR was taken from a man over 45 with Graves' hyperthyroidism. The CDR3 sequence is CASSQRTVQETQYF. DNA of the CDR3: TGCGCCAGCAGCCAAAGGACAGTTCAAGAGACCCAGTACTTC.